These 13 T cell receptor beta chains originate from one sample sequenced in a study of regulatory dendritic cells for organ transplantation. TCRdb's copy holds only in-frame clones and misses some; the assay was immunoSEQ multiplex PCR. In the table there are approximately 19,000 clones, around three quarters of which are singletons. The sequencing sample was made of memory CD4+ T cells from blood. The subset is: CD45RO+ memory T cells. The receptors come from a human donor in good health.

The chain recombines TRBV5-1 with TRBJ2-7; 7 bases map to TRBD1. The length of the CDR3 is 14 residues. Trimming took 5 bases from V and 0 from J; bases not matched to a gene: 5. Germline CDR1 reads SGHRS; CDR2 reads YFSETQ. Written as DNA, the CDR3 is TGCGCCAGCAGTCTCGGGACAGCCTCCTACGAGCAGTACTTC. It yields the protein CASSLGTASYEQYF.

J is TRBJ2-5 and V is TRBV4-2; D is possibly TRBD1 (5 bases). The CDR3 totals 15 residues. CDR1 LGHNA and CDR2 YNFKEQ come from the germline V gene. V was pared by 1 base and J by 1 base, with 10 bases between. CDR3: CASSQGQGGQETQYF. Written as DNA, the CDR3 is TGTGCCAGCAGCCAAGGGCAGGGTGGCCAAGAGACCCAGTACTTC.

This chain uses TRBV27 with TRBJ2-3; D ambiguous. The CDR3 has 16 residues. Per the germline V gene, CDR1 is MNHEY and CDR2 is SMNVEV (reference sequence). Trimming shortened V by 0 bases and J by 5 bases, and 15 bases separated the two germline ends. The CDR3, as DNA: TGTGCCAGCAGTTTATCGGTAATCGTCGCTAGAGATACGCAGTATTTT. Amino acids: CASSLSVIVARDTQYF.

The CDR3 here is CASSQNRGMGQPQHF. DNA for the CDR3: TGTGCCAGCAGTCAAAACAGGGGCATGGGTCAGCCCCAGCATTTT. V usage is TRBV2 and J usage is TRBJ1-5; 7 nucleotides agree with TRBD1. V dropped 5 bases and J dropped 6; count of bases not matched to a gene: 10. The CDR3 extends over 15 amino acids. Germline CDR1 SNHLY, CDR2 FYNNEI. The entire variable domain, with the rest obtained from reference TRBV2 and TRBJ1-5, is as follows: EPEVTQTPSHQVTQMGQEVILRCVPISNHLYFYWYRQILGQKVEFLVSFYNNEISEKSEIFDDQFSVERPDGSNFTLKIRSTKLEDSAMYFCASSQNRGMGQPQHFGDGTRLSIL.

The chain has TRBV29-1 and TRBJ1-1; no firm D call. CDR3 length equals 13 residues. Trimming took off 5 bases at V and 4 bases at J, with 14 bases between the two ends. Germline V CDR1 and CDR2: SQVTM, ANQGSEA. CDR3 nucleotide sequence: TGCAGCGTTAAGTATAGACTGACCACTGAAGCTTTCTTT. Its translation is CSVKYRLTTEAFF.

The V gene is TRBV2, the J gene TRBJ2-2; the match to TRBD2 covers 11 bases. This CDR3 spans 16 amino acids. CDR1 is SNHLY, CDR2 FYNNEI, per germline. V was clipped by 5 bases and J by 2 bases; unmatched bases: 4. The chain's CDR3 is CASSPGLAENTGELFF. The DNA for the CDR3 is TGTGCCAGCAGTCCGGGACTAGCGGAAAACACCGGGGAGCTGTTTTTT.

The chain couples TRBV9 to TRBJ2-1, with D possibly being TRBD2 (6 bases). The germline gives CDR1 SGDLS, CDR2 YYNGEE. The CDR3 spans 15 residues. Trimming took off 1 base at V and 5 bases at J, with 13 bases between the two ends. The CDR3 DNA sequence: TGTGCCAGCAGCGTATTCGAGCGGGTAGACAATGAGCAGTTCTTC. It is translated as CASSVFERVDNEQFF.

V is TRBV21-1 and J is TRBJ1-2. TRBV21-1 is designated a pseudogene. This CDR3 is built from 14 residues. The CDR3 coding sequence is TGTGCCAGCAGCAAAGATGGGGGACTAGAGGGCTACATCTTC. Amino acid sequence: CASSKDGGLEGYIF.

The CDR3 DNA sequence: TGCGCCAGCAGCTTGGCTCGAGGGGGCGCCAGGGATGAGCAGTTCTTC. Protein product: CASSLARGGARDEQFF. The chain carries TRBV5-1 and TRBJ2-1; 7 bases align to TRBD1. With 0 bases clipped from V and 8 bases from J, the junction kept 11 bases outside the gene matches. Germline V CDR1 and CDR2: SGHRS, YFSETQ. The CDR3 extends over 16 amino acids.

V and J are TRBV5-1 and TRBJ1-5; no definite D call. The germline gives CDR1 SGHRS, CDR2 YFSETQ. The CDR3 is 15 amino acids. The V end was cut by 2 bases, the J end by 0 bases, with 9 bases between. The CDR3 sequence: CASSLYGDSNQPQHF. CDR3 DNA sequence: TGCGCCAGCAGCTTATACGGAGATAGCAATCAGCCCCAGCATTTT.

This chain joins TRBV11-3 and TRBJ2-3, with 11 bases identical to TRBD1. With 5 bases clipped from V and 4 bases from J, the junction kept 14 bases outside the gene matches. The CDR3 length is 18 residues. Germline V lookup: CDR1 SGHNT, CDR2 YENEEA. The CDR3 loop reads CASSQGDLGTGGADTQYF. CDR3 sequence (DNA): TGTGCCAGCAGCCAGGGTGACCTCGGGACAGGGGGTGCAGATACGCAGTATTTT.

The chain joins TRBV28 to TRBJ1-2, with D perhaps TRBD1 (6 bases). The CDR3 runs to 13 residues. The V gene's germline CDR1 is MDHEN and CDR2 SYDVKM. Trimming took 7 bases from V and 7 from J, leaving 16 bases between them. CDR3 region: CASKIQGPSGYTF. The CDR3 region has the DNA TGTGCCAGCAAGATACAGGGCCCTAGTGGCTACACCTTC.

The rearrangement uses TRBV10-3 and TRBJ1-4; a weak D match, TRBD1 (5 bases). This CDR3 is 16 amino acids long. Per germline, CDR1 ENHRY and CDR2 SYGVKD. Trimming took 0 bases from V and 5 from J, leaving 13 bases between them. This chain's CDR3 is CAISESPGGVNEKLFF. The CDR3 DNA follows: TGTGCCATCAGTGAGTCCCCCGGAGGGGTCAATGAAAAACTGTTTTTT.